This T cell receptor beta chain emerged from a study of response to subunit inactivated influenza vaccine. The study, taken as a whole, reports: The authors suggested that few new T cells are recruited per seasonal influenza vaccination.

V lost 4 bases, J lost 5 bases, and 12 bases lay in between. The CDR3 is made up of 13 amino acids. Germline lookup yields CDR1 DFQATT and CDR2 SNEGSKA (reference sequence). Each CDR3 protein gets one entry after TCRdb re-called the RT-PCR reads with MiXCR. The sample holds about 780,000 distinct CDR3 sequences, roughly 20% seen once. For this clonotype: The antigen remains undetermined.

This clonotype was sampled from a man aged 50 to 59 who received an inactivated influenza vaccine. The chain links TRBV20-1 to TRBJ2-1; a weak D match, TRBD2 (6 bases). Sequenced material: PBMCs from blood, taken about 5 days after vaccination. For the CDR3, the DNA is TGCAGTGCTACTAGCGAATCTAACAATGAGCAGTTCTTC. This translates into CSATSESNNEQFF.